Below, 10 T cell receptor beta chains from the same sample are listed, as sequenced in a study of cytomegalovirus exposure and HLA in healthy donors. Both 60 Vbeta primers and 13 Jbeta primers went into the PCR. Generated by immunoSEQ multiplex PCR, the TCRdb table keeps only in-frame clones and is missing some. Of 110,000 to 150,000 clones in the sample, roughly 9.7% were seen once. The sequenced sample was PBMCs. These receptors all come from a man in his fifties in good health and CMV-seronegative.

The CDR3 sequence is CASSPDRGGINYGYTF. CDR3 nucleotide sequence: TGCGCCAGCAGCCCCGACAGGGGAGGGATTAACTATGGCTACACCTTC. The rearrangement joins TRBV5-1 to TRBJ1-2, with 8 bases aligning to TRBD1. Germline V lookup: CDR1 SGHRS, CDR2 YFSETQ. Losses at the gene ends were 4 bases for V and 1 base for J; bases not matched to a gene: 9. The CDR3 consists of 16 residues.

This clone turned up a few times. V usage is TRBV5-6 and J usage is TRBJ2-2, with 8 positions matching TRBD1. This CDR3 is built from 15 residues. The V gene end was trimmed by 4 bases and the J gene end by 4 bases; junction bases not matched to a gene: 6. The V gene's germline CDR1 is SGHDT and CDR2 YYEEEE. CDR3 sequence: CASSRGQGTTGELFF. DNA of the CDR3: TGTGCCAGCAGCCGTGGACAGGGAACCACCGGGGAGCTGTTTTTT.

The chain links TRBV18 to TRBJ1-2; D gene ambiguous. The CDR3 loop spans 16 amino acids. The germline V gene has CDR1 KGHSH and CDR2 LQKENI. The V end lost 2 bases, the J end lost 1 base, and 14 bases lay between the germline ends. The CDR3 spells CASSPTEGGRNYGYTF. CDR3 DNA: TGTGCCAGCTCACCAACGGAGGGAGGGCGTAACTATGGCTACACCTTC. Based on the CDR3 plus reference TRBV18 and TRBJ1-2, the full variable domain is NAGVMQNPRHLVRRRGQEARLRCSPMKGHSHVYWYRQLPEEGLKFMVYLQKENIIDESGMPKERFSAEFPKEGPSILRIQQVVRGDSAAYFCASSPTEGGRNYGYTFGSGTRLTVV.

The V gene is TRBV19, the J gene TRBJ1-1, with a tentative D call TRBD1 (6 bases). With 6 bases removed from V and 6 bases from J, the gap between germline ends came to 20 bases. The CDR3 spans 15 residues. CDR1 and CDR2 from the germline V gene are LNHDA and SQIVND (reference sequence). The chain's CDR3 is CASSLLTGTYAEAFF. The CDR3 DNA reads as TGTGCCAGTAGCCTTCTCACAGGGACCTACGCTGAAGCTTTCTTT. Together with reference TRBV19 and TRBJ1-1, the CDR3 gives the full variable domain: DGGITQSPKYLFRKEGQNVTLSCEQNLNHDAMYWYRQDPGQGLRLIYYSQIVNDFQKGDIAEGYSVSREKKESFPLTVTSAQKNPTAFYLCASSLLTGTYAEAFFGQGTRLTVV.

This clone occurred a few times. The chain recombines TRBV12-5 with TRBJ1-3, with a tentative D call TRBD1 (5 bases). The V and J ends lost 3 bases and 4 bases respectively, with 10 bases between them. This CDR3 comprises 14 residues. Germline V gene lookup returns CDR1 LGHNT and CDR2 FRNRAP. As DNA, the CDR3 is TGTGCTAGTGGTTTCGCACCAGGGGGAAACACCATATATTTT. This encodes CASGFAPGGNTIYF.

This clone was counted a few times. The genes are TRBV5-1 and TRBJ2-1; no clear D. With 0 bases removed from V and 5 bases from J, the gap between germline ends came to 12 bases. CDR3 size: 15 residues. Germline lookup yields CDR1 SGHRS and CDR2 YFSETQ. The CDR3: CASSLDGQANNEQFF. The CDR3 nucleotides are TGCGCCAGCAGCTTGGATGGGCAGGCCAACAATGAGCAGTTCTTC.

The CDR3 sequence: CASRFSHSYNEQFF. The CDR3 nucleotides are TGTGCCAGCAGGTTTAGTCACTCCTACAATGAGCAGTTCTTC. This sequence joins TRBV28 and TRBJ2-1; D is ambiguous. Germline V gives CDR1 MDHEN, CDR2 SYDVKM. V lost 6 bases, J lost 0 bases, and 9 bases lay in between. This CDR3 has 14 residues.

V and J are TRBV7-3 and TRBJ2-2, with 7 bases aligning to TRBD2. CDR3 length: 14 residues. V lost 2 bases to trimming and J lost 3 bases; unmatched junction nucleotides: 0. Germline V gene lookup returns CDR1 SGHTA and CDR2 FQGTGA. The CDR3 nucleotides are TGTGCCAGCAGCTTAGGGAGGGACACCGGGGAGCTGTTTTTT. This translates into CASSLGRDTGELFF.

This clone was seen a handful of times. DNA for the CDR3: TGTGCCAGCAGCCCAAGGGAGAACTATGGCTACACCTTC. Its protein is CASSPRENYGYTF. V usage is TRBV6-5 and J usage is TRBJ1-2; D ambiguous. Deletions cut 6 bases from V and 2 bases from J, with 10 bases between. Germline V gene lookup returns CDR1 MNHEY and CDR2 SVGAGI. The CDR3 runs to 13 residues.

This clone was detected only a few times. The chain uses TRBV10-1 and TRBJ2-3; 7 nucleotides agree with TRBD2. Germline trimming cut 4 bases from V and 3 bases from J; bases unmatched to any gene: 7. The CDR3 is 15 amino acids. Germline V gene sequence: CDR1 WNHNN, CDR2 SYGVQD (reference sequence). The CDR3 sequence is CASSAPGGSTDTQYF. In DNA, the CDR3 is TGCGCCAGCAGTGCTCCGGGAGGTTCGACAGATACGCAGTATTTT.